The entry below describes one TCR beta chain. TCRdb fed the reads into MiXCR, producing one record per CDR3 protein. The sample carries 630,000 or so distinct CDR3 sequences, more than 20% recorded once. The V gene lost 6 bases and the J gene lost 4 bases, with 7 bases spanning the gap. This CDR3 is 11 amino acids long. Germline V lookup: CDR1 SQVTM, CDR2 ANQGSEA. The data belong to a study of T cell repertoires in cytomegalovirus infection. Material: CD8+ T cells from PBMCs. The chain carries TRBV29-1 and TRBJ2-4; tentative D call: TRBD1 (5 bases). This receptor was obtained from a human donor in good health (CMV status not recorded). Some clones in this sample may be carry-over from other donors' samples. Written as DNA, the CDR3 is TGCAGCGTGCGACAGAAAAACATTCAGTACTTC. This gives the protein CSVRQKNIQYF.